Presented here are 10 T cell receptor beta chains from one specimen sequenced in a study of T cell repertoires in ileal Crohn's disease. Generated by immunoSEQ multiplex PCR, the TCRdb table keeps only in-frame clones and is missing some. The table lists approximately 27,000 clones, about 81% of them singletons. The sample taken for sequencing was ileal tissue. The receptor set was obtained from an adult with Crohn's disease.

CDR3 region: CASSQVGAGYSIPDEQYF. CDR3 DNA: TGCGCCAGCAGCCAAGTGGGGGCCGGGTATAGTATTCCGGACGAGCAGTACTTC. The gene calls are TRBV4-3 and TRBJ2-7; D perhaps matches TRBD1 (6 bases). In germline, CDR1 is LGHNA, CDR2 YSLEER. The germline V and J ends were trimmed by 1 base and 5 bases, with 24 bases remaining between them. This CDR3 has 18 amino acids.

The chain employs TRBV11-2 and TRBJ1-2, with 10 bases matching TRBD1. With 6 bases clipped from V and 2 bases from J, the junction kept 6 bases outside the gene matches. CDR1 is SGHAT and CDR2 is FQNNGV in the germline V gene. The CDR3 is 15 residues long. CDR3 amino acids: CASRGPGQGNYGYTF. The CDR3 DNA reads TGTGCCAGCAGAGGACCGGGACAGGGGAACTATGGCTACACCTTC.

V gene TRBV30 combines with J gene TRBJ1-4, with D tentatively TRBD1 (6 bases). The CDR3 totals 15 residues. Trimming pared 2 bases from V and 5 bases from J, leaving 15 bases between. CDR1 GTSNPN and CDR2 SVGIG come from the germline V gene (reference sequence). The CDR3 bases are TGTGCCTGGAGTTACGGGGGGCAGGGAAATGAAAAACTGTTTTTT. This gives the protein CAWSYGGQGNEKLFF.

The V call is TRBV18, the J call TRBJ1-2; tentatively, D is TRBD1 (6 bases). Germline V gives CDR1 KGHSH, CDR2 LQKENI. Trimming took 3 bases from V and 7 from J, leaving 18 bases between them. The CDR3 sequence is 15 residues long. CDR3 in DNA: TGTGCCAGCTCACCTCCAGACAGGTGGCCTTCTGGCTACACCTTC. Its protein is CASSPPDRWPSGYTF.

This rearrangement joins TRBV10-3 to TRBJ1-1; 9 bases fit TRBD1. The junction had 4 bases not matched to a gene; V was cut back by 3 bases and J by 5 bases. This CDR3 spans 14 amino acids. Looked up from germline, CDR1 is ENHRY and CDR2 is SYGVKD. This CDR3 reads CAISELGTGTEAFF. The CDR3 bases are TGTGCCATCAGTGAACTAGGGACAGGGACTGAAGCTTTCTTT.

The CDR3 DNA is TGTGCCAGCAGCTATCAGGGGGGTAATGAGCAGTTCTTC. Protein: CASSYQGGNEQFF. The J gene is TRBJ2-1, the V gene TRBV7-9; TRBD1 is a possible D gene (7 bases). The CDR3 covers 13 residues. Germline V gives CDR1 SEHNR, CDR2 FQNEAQ (reference sequence). With 4 bases removed from V and 7 bases from J, the gap between germline ends came to 11 bases.

This clone was counted only a few times. The CDR3 DNA sequence: TGTGCCAGTAGTATCTCAAGCCGACGAGGGGGCTATGGCTACACCTTC. Protein product: CASSISSRRGGYGYTF. The chain has TRBV19 and TRBJ1-2, with D possibly TRBD1 on 6 matching bases. Between the trimmed V and J ends, which lost 3 bases and 4 bases, there was a span of 18 bases. CDR1 LNHDA and CDR2 SQIVND come from the germline V gene (reference sequence). The CDR3 is 16 residues long.

This chain joins TRBV14 and TRBJ1-2; D gene uncertain. There are 13 residues in the CDR3. V was cut by 0 bases and J by 4 bases, with 6 bases left in between. Germline V gives CDR1 SGHDN, CDR2 FVKESK. CDR3 in DNA: TGTGCCAGCAGCCAAGATCCCAGCTATGGCTACACCTTC. Its protein product is CASSQDPSYGYTF.

The chain has TRBV7-9 and TRBJ2-5; 7 bases align to TRBD1. Germline V CDR1 and CDR2: SEHNR, FQNEAQ (reference sequence). There are 12 residues in the CDR3. V was pared by 5 bases and J by 13 bases, with 10 bases of the junction left unmatched. Here the CDR3 reads CASSPPDRLRYF. The DNA of the CDR3 is TGTGCCAGCAGCCCCCCGGACAGGCTCCGGTACTTC.

The rearrangement uses TRBV4-3 and TRBJ2-7; D perhaps matches TRBD2 (6 bases). Trimming pared 0 bases from V and 3 bases from J, leaving 18 bases between. The CDR3 spans 17 residues. The germline V gene has CDR1 LGHNA and CDR2 YSLEER. CDR3 DNA sequence: TGCGCCAGCAGCCAAGAACGAGGAGGGACCTTATTCTACGAGCAGTACTTC. Protein product: CASSQERGGTLFYEQYF.